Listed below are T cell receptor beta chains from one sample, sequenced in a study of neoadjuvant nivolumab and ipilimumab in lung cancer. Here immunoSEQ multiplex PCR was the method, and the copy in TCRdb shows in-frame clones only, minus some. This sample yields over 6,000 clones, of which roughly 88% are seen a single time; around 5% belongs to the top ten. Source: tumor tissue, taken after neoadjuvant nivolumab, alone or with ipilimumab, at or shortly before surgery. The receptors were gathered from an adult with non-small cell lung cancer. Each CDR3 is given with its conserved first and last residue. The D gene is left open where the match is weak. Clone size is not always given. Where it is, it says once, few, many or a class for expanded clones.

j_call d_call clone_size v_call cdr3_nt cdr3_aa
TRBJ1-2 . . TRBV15 TGTGCCACCAGCAGAGATCTTAGGCCTAACTATGGCTACACCTTC CATSRDLRPNYGYTF
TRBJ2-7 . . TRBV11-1 TGTGCCAGCAGCGTGGACCCTCGGTCCTACGAGCAGTACTTC CASSVDPRSYEQYF
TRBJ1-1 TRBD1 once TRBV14 TGTGCCAGCAGCCATGGACAGGGGGCGCGTGCTTTCTTT CASSHGQGARAFF
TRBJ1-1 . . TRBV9 TGTGCCAGCAGCGTAGTGGGGCAGAACACTGAAGCTTTCTTT CASSVVGQNTEAFF
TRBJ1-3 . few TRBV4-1 TGCGCCAGCAGCCCGACTTACACGGGAAACACCATATATTTT CASSPTYTGNTIYF
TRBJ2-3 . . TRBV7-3 TGTGCCAGCAGCCCTAATGGGGGCATGGGAGATACGCAGTATTTT CASSPNGGMGDTQYF
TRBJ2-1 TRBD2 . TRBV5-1 TGCGCCAGCAGCTACGGGACTAGCGGAGGGAATGAGCAGTTCTTC CASSYGTSGGNEQFF
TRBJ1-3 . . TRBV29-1 TGCAGCGTTGAATTCAGCTCTGGAAACACCATATATTTT CSVEFSSGNTIYF
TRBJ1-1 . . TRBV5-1 TGCGCCAGCAGCTTGGGGTACGGAACCCACATGAACACTGAAGCTTTCTTT CASSLGYGTHMNTEAFF
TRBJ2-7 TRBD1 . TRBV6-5 TGTGCCAGCAGTTTAGGACAGGGGCCCTACGAGCAGTACTTC CASSLGQGPYEQYF
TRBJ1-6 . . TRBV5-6 TGTGCCAGCAGCTCGGGGAGGGAGAGAGGTTCACCCCTCCACTTT CASSSGRERGSPLHF
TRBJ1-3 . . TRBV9 TGTGCCAGCAGCGTAACCCCTGGAAACACCATATATTTT CASSVTPGNTIYF
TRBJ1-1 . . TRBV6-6 TGTGCCACCTCAATAGGGTGGGACACTGAAGCTTTCTTT CATSIGWDTEAFF
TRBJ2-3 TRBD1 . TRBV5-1 TGCGCCAGCAGCTGGACAGGGGGAGGCACAGATACGCAGTATTTT CASSWTGGGTDTQYF
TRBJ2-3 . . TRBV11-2 TGTGCCAGCAGCTTCGGGCGACGCACAGATACGCAGTATTTT CASSFGRRTDTQYF
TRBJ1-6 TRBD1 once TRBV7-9 TGTGCCAGCAGCTCGGGACAGGGCAATTCACCCCTCCACTTT CASSSGQGNSPLHF
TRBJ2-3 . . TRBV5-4 TGTGCCAGCAGCTTAACGGGGGGCGGCACAGATACGCAGTATTTT CASSLTGGGTDTQYF
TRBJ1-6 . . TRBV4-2 TGTGCCAGCAGCCAGATTAATTCACCCCTCCACTTT CASSQINSPLHF
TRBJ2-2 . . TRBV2 TGTGCCAGCAGTGAGGCCCCAGGCAACACCGGGGAGCTGTTTTTT CASSEAPGNTGELFF
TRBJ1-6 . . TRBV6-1 TGTGCCAGCATCCTGGGTAAGGATTCACCCCTCCACTTT CASILGKDSPLHF
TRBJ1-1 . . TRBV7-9 TGTGCCAGCAGCGGCCGACTGAACACTGAAGCTTTCTTT CASSGRLNTEAFF
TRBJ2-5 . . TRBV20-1 TGCAGCGCTCAAGGAGGAGAGACCCAGTACTTC CSAQGGETQYF
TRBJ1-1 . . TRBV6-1 TGTGCCAGCAGAGAGGGGGTATACACTGAAGCTTTCTTT CASREGVYTEAFF
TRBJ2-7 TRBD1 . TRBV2 TGTGCCAGCAGTGACCGACAGGGTTCTAAGTCGTACGAGCAGTACTTC CASSDRQGSKSYEQYF